These 24 T cell receptor beta chains came from one sample sequenced in a study of neoadjuvant anti-PD-1 for oral cavity cancer. Time point: after neoadjuvant nivolumab, at surgical resection. Some clones are missing from TCRdb's copy, which holds only in-frame ones; the method was immunoSEQ multiplex PCR. The data contain 20,000 to 30,000 clones, 26% of them singletons. Sequenced here: tumor tissue, sampled after nivolumab (anti-PD-1) treatment. Receptors originate from a person aged 35-79 years with oral cavity squamous cell carcinoma.

This clone was detected a few times. This chain joins TRBV19 and TRBJ1-1; TRBD1 matches at 7 bases. With V trimmed by 6 bases and J by 11 bases, 9 bases remained unmatched. Germline loops: CDR1 LNHDA, CDR2 SQIVND (reference sequence). CDR3 size: 12 residues. The CDR3 DNA is TGTGCCAGTAGAACACAGGGGTATAGTGCTTTCTTT. Translated: CASRTQGYSAFF.

This clone was seen only a few times. CDR3 coding DNA: TGCGCCAGCAAGAGCAGGGGCGGGTCCGGGGAGCTGTTTTTT. Its translation is CASKSRGGSGELFF. This chain uses TRBV5-1 with TRBJ2-2, with D tentatively TRBD1 (6 bases). Germline assignment: CDR1 SGHRS and CDR2 YFSETQ. V shed 6 bases and J shed 6 bases, with 15 bases lying between them. The CDR3 is 14 amino acids.

This clone was seen at least ten times. The rearrangement joins TRBV7-3 to TRBJ2-5; 8 nucleotides align to TRBD1. The junction had 12 bases not matched to a gene; V was cut back by 5 bases and J by 4 bases. The length of the CDR3 is 16 residues. Germline-derived CDR1 and CDR2 are SGHTA and FQGTGA. DNA of the CDR3: TGTGCCAGCAGCCAAATTCATGGACAGGGAATAGAGACCCAGTACTTC. Amino acid sequence: CASSQIHGQGIETQYF.

The rearrangement joins TRBV11-1 to TRBJ2-1; D unclear. V dropped 1 base and J dropped 4 bases, with 5 bases sitting between them. Looked up from germline, CDR1 is SGHAT and CDR2 is FQDESV (reference sequence). The CDR3 has 13 residues. The CDR3 protein is CASSLVLYNEQFF. In DNA form, the CDR3 reads TGTGCCAGCAGCTTAGTTCTGTACAATGAGCAGTTCTTC.

This clone has at least ten counts. As DNA, the CDR3 is TGTGCCAGCGGTGAGGGCGCGGTCGGGGAGCTGTTTTTT. Protein sequence: CASGEGAVGELFF. The chain is built from TRBV7-3 and TRBJ2-2; a weak D match, TRBD2 (5 bases). This CDR3 region has 13 residues. Trimming stripped 8 bases from V and 7 bases from J, with 14 bases between. Germline lookup yields CDR1 SGHTA and CDR2 FQGTGA.

The CDR3 loop reads CAWSRSGTGTDTQYF. The CDR3 region has the DNA TGTGCCTGGAGTAGGTCAGGGACTGGCACAGATACGCAGTATTTT. V usage is TRBV30 and J usage is TRBJ2-3, with D possibly matching TRBD2 (6 bases). V shed 2 bases and J shed 1 base, with 13 bases lying between them. Germline values: CDR1 GTSNPN, CDR2 SVGIG (reference sequence). This CDR3 has 15 residues.

The chain employs TRBV4-1 and TRBJ2-5, with TRBD1 matching over 7 bases. This CDR3 region has 14 residues. Germline V gives CDR1 MGHRA, CDR2 YSYEKL. J was trimmed by 5 bases and V by 3 bases; bases with no gene match: 6. CDR3 amino acids: CASSQETGFETQYF. The CDR3 DNA sequence: TGCGCCAGCAGCCAGGAGACAGGGTTCGAGACCCAGTACTTC.

This clone showed up many times. The chain links TRBV28 to TRBJ2-7; the match to TRBD2 covers 11 bases. In germline, CDR1 is MDHEN, CDR2 SYDVKM. The V gene end was trimmed by 7 bases and the J gene end by 7 bases; junction bases not matched to a gene: 12. This CDR3 contains 15 residues. CDR3 loop: CASIPSGRPSGEQYF. The CDR3 DNA reads as TGTGCCAGCATTCCTAGCGGGAGGCCTTCTGGGGAGCAGTACTTC. Full variable domain (remainder filled in from reference TRBV28 and TRBJ2-7): DVKVTQSSRYLVKRTGEKVFLECVQDMDHENMFWYRQDPGLGLRLIYFSYDVKMKEKGDIPEGYSVSREKKERFSLILESASTNQTSMYLCASIPSGRPSGEQYFGPGTRLTVT.

This clone was counted a few times. The chain uses TRBV19 and TRBJ1-1; D remains ambiguous. This CDR3 contains 13 residues. V shed 4 bases and J shed 4 bases, with 10 bases lying between them. The germline CDR1 and CDR2 sequences are LNHDA and SQIVND (reference sequence). The CDR3 coding sequence is TGTGCCAGTAGTACACAAATCAGCACTGAAGCTTTCTTT. It yields the protein CASSTQISTEAFF.

This clone was seen more than once but under ten times. This sequence joins TRBV28 and TRBJ1-5, with D tentatively TRBD1 (5 bases). CDR1 and CDR2 (germline): MDHEN, SYDVKM. This CDR3 spans 16 amino acids. V lost 2 bases to trimming and J lost 0 bases, with 11 bases between them. This chain's CDR3 is CASSLIHRISNQPQHF. CDR3 DNA sequence: TGTGCCAGCAGTTTAATTCACAGGATTAGCAATCAGCCCCAGCATTTT.

J is TRBJ1-5 and V is TRBV28; unclear D gene. Trimming removed 3 bases from V and 5 bases from J, with 11 bases in between. This CDR3 is built from 14 residues. CDR1 and CDR2 (germline): MDHEN, SYDVKM. The CDR3 spells CASSFWADYQPQHF. The DNA for the CDR3 is TGTGCCAGCAGTTTTTGGGCCGATTATCAGCCCCAGCATTTT.

The table lists this clone with a few counts. The chain links TRBV7-9 to TRBJ2-3, with 10 bases identical to TRBD1. The germline CDR1 and CDR2 sequences are SEHNR and FQNEAQ (reference sequence). The ends lost 0 bases at V and 12 bases at J; junction bases unmatched: 6. The CDR3 covers 14 residues. For the CDR3, the DNA is TGTGCCAGCAGCTTAGCCAGGACAGGGGGAGGTCAGTATTTT. Amino acids: CASSLARTGGGQYF.

The rearrangement joins TRBV27 to TRBJ2-5, with a possible D match to TRBD1 (6 bases). Germline CDR1 reads MNHEY; CDR2 reads SMNVEV (reference sequence). The V end lost 2 bases, the J end lost 5 bases, and 12 bases lay between the germline ends. The CDR3 is 14 residues long. CDR3 in DNA: TGTGCCAGCAGTTTAAAACCAGGGGTGGAGACCCAGTACTTC. Its protein product is CASSLKPGVETQYF.

This chain joins TRBV4-1 and TRBJ1-1; D remains unclear. Germline CDR1 and CDR2: MGHRA and YSYEKL. Trimming pared 2 bases from V and 1 base from J, leaving 11 bases between. The CDR3 contains 15 residues. The CDR3 bases are TGCGCCAGCAGCCAAAGATTATCGGCGAACACTGAAGCTTTCTTT. Translating gives CASSQRLSANTEAFF.

This clone was seen a few times. The rearrangement links TRBV19 to TRBJ1-2, with 7 bases aligning to TRBD1. CDR3 size: 13 residues. V lost 5 bases and J lost 4; bases outside the gene matches: 4. CDR1 LNHDA and CDR2 SQIVND come from the germline V gene (reference sequence). In DNA, the CDR3 is TGTGCCAGTAGTGCAGGGGGTTCCTATGGCTACACCTTC. Translation: CASSAGGSYGYTF.

CDR3 coding DNA: TGCGCCAGCAGCTTGGGACAGGGGCCACCGTACCAAGAGACCCAGTACTTC. Amino acid sequence: CASSLGQGPPYQETQYF. V and J are TRBV5-1 and TRBJ2-5; 8 nucleotides align to TRBD1. The CDR3 is 17 amino acids. Germline assignment: CDR1 SGHRS and CDR2 YFSETQ. Germline trimming cut 0 bases from V and 0 bases from J; bases unmatched to any gene: 7.

This clone was seen only a few times. The V call is TRBV27, the J call TRBJ2-7; D is unresolved. Trimming took off 3 bases at V and 7 bases at J, with 13 bases between the two ends. This CDR3 comprises 13 residues. Germline values: CDR1 MNHEY, CDR2 SMNVEV (reference sequence). CDR3 coding DNA: TGTGCCAGCAGTTTTCAGAGGAGCTCTGAGCAGTACTTC. It yields the protein CASSFQRSSEQYF.

The rearrangement uses TRBV11-2 and TRBJ2-1; TRBD1 aligns across 7 bases. The V segment lost 2 bases and the J segment 1 base; nucleotides outside the gene matches: 2. CDR1 and CDR2 (germline): SGHAT, FQNNGV. The CDR3 sequence is 15 residues long. The CDR3 DNA reads as TGTGCCAGCAGCTTAACAGGGGTTTCCTACAATGAGCAGTTCTTC. Its protein product is CASSLTGVSYNEQFF.

The CDR3 sequence: CASSPGTGINGDTQYF. The CDR3, as DNA: TGTGCCAGCAGCCCAGGGACAGGGATTAACGGGGATACGCAGTATTTT. This chain links TRBV7-3 with TRBJ2-3; 9 bases line up with TRBD1. CDR3 length: 16 amino acids. The ends lost 5 bases at V and 6 bases at J; junction bases unmatched: 12. CDR1 SGHTA and CDR2 FQGTGA come from the germline V gene.

This rearrangement joins TRBV6-5 to TRBJ1-1; D might be TRBD1 (6 bases). The germline V and J ends were trimmed by 6 bases and 5 bases, with 19 bases remaining between them. This CDR3 is built from 15 residues. CDR1 and CDR2 (germline): MNHEY, SVGAGI. In DNA form, the CDR3 reads TGTGCCAGCAGACGATACAGGGATGGATTAACTGAAGCTTTCTTT. It yields the protein CASRRYRDGLTEAFF.

V and J are TRBV29-1 and TRBJ2-7; D gene ambiguous. The CDR3 sequence is 12 residues long. Germline CDR1 and CDR2: SQVTM and ANQGSEA. Trimming removed 4 bases at V and 3 bases at J, with 10 bases between. CDR3 sequence (DNA): TGCAGCGTTGTCGAGGATTTCTACGAGCAGTACTTC. Translated, it gives CSVVEDFYEQYF.

In its sample, this clone was seen a few times. This chain connects TRBV29-1 to TRBJ1-2; 7 bases fit TRBD1. Germline trimming cut 7 bases from V and 7 bases from J; bases unmatched to any gene: 12. The germline CDR1 and CDR2 sequences are SQVTM and ANQGSEA. CDR3 length: 13 residues. As DNA, the CDR3 is TGCAGCGCCGCCGTAGGGGGCACCCCTGGCTACACCTTC. Protein sequence: CSAAVGGTPGYTF.

The chain combines TRBV7-3 with TRBJ2-3; no clear D gene. There are 14 residues in the CDR3. CDR1 and CDR2 (germline): SGHTA, FQGTGA. The V and J ends lost 3 bases and 2 bases respectively, with 9 bases between them. For the CDR3, the DNA is TGTGCCAGCAGCTTGGCAGCTTTCACAGATACGCAGTATTTT. Its translation: CASSLAAFTDTQYF.

This clone was counted a few times. This sequence joins TRBV6-5 and TRBJ2-5; D is uncertain. Germline CDR1 MNHEY, CDR2 SVGAGI. Trimming stripped 7 bases from V and 5 bases from J, with 8 bases between. This CDR3 spans 11 amino acids. This chain's CDR3 is CASTLEETQYF. CDR3 bases: TGTGCCAGCACCCTAGAGGAGACCCAGTACTTC.